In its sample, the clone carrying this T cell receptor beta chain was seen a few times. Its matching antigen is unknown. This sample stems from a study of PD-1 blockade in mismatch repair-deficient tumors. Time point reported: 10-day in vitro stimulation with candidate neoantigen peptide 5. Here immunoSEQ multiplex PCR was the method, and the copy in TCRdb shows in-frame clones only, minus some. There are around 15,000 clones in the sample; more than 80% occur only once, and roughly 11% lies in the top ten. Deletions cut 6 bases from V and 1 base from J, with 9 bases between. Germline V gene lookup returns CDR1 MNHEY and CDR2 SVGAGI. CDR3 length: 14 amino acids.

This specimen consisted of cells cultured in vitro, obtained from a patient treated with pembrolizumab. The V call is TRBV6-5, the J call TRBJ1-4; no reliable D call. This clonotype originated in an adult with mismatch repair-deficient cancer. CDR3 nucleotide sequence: TGTGCCAGCAGCCGCACGGGAACTAATGAAAAACTGTTTTTT. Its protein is CASSRTGTNEKLFF.